The T cell receptor (beta chain) described here comes from a study of cytomegalovirus exposure and HLA in healthy donors. A remark on this clone: Its cognate antigen is unknown.

The CDR3 spans 13 residues. In germline, CDR1 is MNHEY, CDR2 SMNVEV (reference sequence). V gave up 6 bases and J gave up 4 bases; unmatched junction bases: 3. PCR amplification relied on 60 Vbeta primers (plus 13 Jbeta primers). Sequencing was performed with immunoSEQ multiplex PCR; in TCRdb, only in-frame clones are kept and a portion is missing. The repertoire consists of 75,000 to 95,000 clones, with approximately 63% occurring once and the leading ten covering roughly 6.3%. Study conclusions and caveats: Indistinguishable V segments such as TRBV6-2 and TRBV6-3 were excluded. Three CMV-associated chains proved CMV antigen-specific in vitro. For TCR beta chains, V- and J-gene trimming was later linked to a missense DCLRE1C variant. It was in a later analysis that TCR association rates were seen to vary by HLA locus, highest for DRB1 and lowest for HLA-C.

The rearrangement uses TRBV27 and TRBJ2-5; 9 nucleotides agree with TRBD1. The clonotype originates from a woman aged 25 to 39 in good health and CMV-seronegative. Sequencing was performed on PBMCs. As DNA, the CDR3 is TGTGCCAGCAGGACACAGGGGGCAGAGACCCAGTACTTC. Translating it yields CASRTQGAETQYF.